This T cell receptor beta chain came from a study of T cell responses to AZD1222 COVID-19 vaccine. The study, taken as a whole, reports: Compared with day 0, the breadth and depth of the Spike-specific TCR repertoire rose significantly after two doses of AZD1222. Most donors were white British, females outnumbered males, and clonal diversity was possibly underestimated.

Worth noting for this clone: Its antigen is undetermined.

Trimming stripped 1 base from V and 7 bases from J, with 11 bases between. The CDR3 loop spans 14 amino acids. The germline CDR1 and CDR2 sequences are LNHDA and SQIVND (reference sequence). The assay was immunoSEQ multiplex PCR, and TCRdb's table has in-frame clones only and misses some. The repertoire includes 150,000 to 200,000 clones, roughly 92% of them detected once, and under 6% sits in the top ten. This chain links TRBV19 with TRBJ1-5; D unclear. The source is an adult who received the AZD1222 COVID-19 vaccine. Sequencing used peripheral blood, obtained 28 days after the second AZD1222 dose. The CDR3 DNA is TGTGCCAGTAGTATAGGGGGAGGGAGCCAGCCCCAGCATTTT. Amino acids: CASSIGGGSQPQHF.